Listed below are T cell receptor beta chains from one sample, sequenced in a study of Ad26.COV2.S vaccination and SARS-CoV-2 variants. The protocol was immunoSEQ multiplex PCR, while the TCRdb copy is restricted to in-frame clones and leaves out a portion. The sample includes roughly 400,000 clones, about 91% of them seen just once. This material consisted of peripheral blood, taken in a trial of Ad26.COV2.S vaccine versus placebo. These receptors all stem from a person between 18 and 65 years old who received the Ad26.COV2.S COVID-19 vaccine or a placebo. Each CDR3 is given with its conserved first and last residue. A D gene is named only where the DNA matches it firmly. For some rows the clone size is stated as once, few or many, or as a class when expanded; others skip it.

d_call: TRBD2; cdr3_length: 15; j_call: TRBJ2-3; v_call: TRBV29-1; clone_size: .; cdr3_nt: TGCAGCGTCGGGGGACTAGCGGGAGGTCGTGATACGCAGTATTTT; cdr3_aa: CSVGGLAGGRDTQYF
d_call: .; cdr3_length: 16; j_call: TRBJ1-6; v_call: TRBV19; clone_size: .; cdr3_nt: TGTGCCAGTAGTGCCCCGAGGGGCGCAGTTAATTCACCCCTCCACTTT; cdr3_aa: CASSAPRGAVNSPLHF
d_call: TRBD1; cdr3_length: 13; j_call: TRBJ2-6; v_call: TRBV7-2; clone_size: .; cdr3_nt: TGCGGGACAGGCCCCTCTGGGGCCAACGTCCTGACTTTC; cdr3_aa: CGTGPSGANVLTF
d_call: .; cdr3_length: 14; j_call: TRBJ1-6; v_call: TRBV2; clone_size: .; cdr3_nt: TGTGCCAGCAGCCAGAGGGCTCGTAATTCACCCCTCCACTTT; cdr3_aa: CASSQRARNSPLHF
d_call: .; cdr3_length: 17; j_call: TRBJ1-6; v_call: TRBV19; clone_size: few; cdr3_nt: TGTGCCAGTAGTATAGGAGATCGGGGGAGCGGTAATTCACCCCTCCACTTT; cdr3_aa: CASSIGDRGSGNSPLHF
d_call: TRBD1; cdr3_length: 14; j_call: TRBJ1-1; v_call: TRBV5-4; clone_size: .; cdr3_nt: TGTGCCAGCAGCTTAAGTCAGGACAGGGGAGAAGCTTTCTTT; cdr3_aa: CASSLSQDRGEAFF
d_call: .; cdr3_length: 13; j_call: TRBJ1-1; v_call: TRBV6-2/TRBV6-3; clone_size: .; cdr3_nt: TGTGCCAGCAGCCGGAGGGAGAACACTGAAGCTTTCTTT; cdr3_aa: CASSRRENTEAFF
d_call: .; cdr3_length: 14; j_call: TRBJ1-5; v_call: TRBV28; clone_size: .; cdr3_nt: TGTGCCAGCAGTTTATTGCAGAGCAATCAGCCCCAGCATTTT; cdr3_aa: CASSLLQSNQPQHF
d_call: TRBD2; cdr3_length: 16; j_call: TRBJ2-2; v_call: TRBV5-4; clone_size: .; cdr3_nt: TGTGCCAGCAGGTCTTCACCAGCGGGAGGAACCGGGGAGCTGTTTTTT; cdr3_aa: CASRSSPAGGTGELFF
d_call: .; cdr3_length: 15; j_call: TRBJ2-1; v_call: TRBV9; clone_size: .; cdr3_nt: TGTGCCAGCAGCGTAGAAGGGGACTCCTACAATGAGCAGTTCTTC; cdr3_aa: CASSVEGDSYNEQFF
d_call: .; cdr3_length: 15; j_call: TRBJ1-3; v_call: TRBV1; clone_size: once; cdr3_nt: TGCACCAGCAGCCAAGACGAGGGGGCTGGAAACACCATATATTTT; cdr3_aa: CTSSQDEGAGNTIYF
d_call: .; cdr3_length: 15; j_call: TRBJ2-7; v_call: TRBV14; clone_size: .; cdr3_nt: TGTGCCAGCAGCCAAGCGAGGGGAAGGCTGTACGAGCAGTACTTC; cdr3_aa: CASSQARGRLYEQYF
d_call: TRBD2; cdr3_length: 16; j_call: TRBJ2-2; v_call: TRBV5-4; clone_size: .; cdr3_nt: TGTGCCAGCAGCCCACTAGCGGGAGGTCACACCGGGGAGCTGTTTTTT; cdr3_aa: CASSPLAGGHTGELFF
d_call: TRBD1; cdr3_length: 13; j_call: TRBJ2-7; v_call: TRBV11-3; clone_size: .; cdr3_nt: TGTGCCAGCAAGCGGCAGGGGGTTTACGAGCAGTACTTC; cdr3_aa: CASKRQGVYEQYF
d_call: .; cdr3_length: 15; j_call: TRBJ2-6; v_call: TRBV2; clone_size: .; cdr3_nt: TGTGCCAGCAGTGAAGACGGCCCTGGGGCCAACGTCCTGACTTTC; cdr3_aa: CASSEDGPGANVLTF
d_call: TRBD1; cdr3_length: 13; j_call: TRBJ2-7; v_call: TRBV6-5; clone_size: .; cdr3_nt: TGTGCCAGCAGTACCCGGGACAGCTACGAGCAGTACTTC; cdr3_aa: CASSTRDSYEQYF
d_call: TRBD2; cdr3_length: 15; j_call: TRBJ2-1; v_call: TRBV18; clone_size: .; cdr3_nt: TGTGCCAGCTCACCCCGGGCGGGAGTCATCAATGAGCAGTTCTTC; cdr3_aa: CASSPRAGVINEQFF
d_call: .; cdr3_length: 15; j_call: TRBJ2-5; v_call: TRBV5-1; clone_size: few; cdr3_nt: TGCGCCAGCAGAGTCAGCGGCAAGGCCGGAGAGACCCAGTACTTC; cdr3_aa: CASRVSGKAGETQYF
d_call: TRBD1; cdr3_length: 14; j_call: TRBJ2-1; v_call: TRBV15; clone_size: .; cdr3_nt: TGTGCCACCAGCGTGGGACAGGGGTCCCATGAGCAGTTCTTC; cdr3_aa: CATSVGQGSHEQFF
d_call: TRBD1; cdr3_length: 15; j_call: TRBJ1-2; v_call: TRBV6-1; clone_size: few; cdr3_nt: TGTGCCAGCAGAGGGTATCCGGGACAGGGGAATGGCTACACCTTC; cdr3_aa: CASRGYPGQGNGYTF
d_call: TRBD1; cdr3_length: 14; j_call: TRBJ1-2; v_call: TRBV2; clone_size: .; cdr3_nt: TGTGCCAGCAGTGTAGGGGGCAATGACTATGGCTACACCTTC; cdr3_aa: CASSVGGNDYGYTF
d_call: .; cdr3_length: 17; j_call: TRBJ1-5; v_call: TRBV6-1; clone_size: few; cdr3_nt: TGTGCCAGCAGTGCGGGGAATCGTCCATATAGCAATCAGCCCCAGCATTTT; cdr3_aa: CASSAGNRPYSNQPQHF
d_call: .; cdr3_length: 13; j_call: TRBJ2-5; v_call: TRBV7-3; clone_size: .; cdr3_nt: TGTGCCAGCAGTGCCGACGCCCGAGGGACCCAGTACTTC; cdr3_aa: CASSADARGTQYF
d_call: .; cdr3_length: 13; j_call: TRBJ2-5; v_call: TRBV7-8; clone_size: few; cdr3_nt: TGTGCCAGCAGCTTAGGACAGTGGGAGACCCAGTACTTC; cdr3_aa: CASSLGQWETQYF
d_call: .; cdr3_length: 13; j_call: TRBJ2-1; v_call: TRBV28; clone_size: .; cdr3_nt: TGTGCCAGCAGGGCCGGGGGATACAATGAGCAGTTCTTC; cdr3_aa: CASRAGGYNEQFF
d_call: .; cdr3_length: 13; j_call: TRBJ2-7; v_call: TRBV28; clone_size: .; cdr3_nt: TGTGCCAGCAGTCGGACCCCCGCCTACGAGCAGTACTTC; cdr3_aa: CASSRTPAYEQYF
d_call: TRBD2; cdr3_length: 14; j_call: TRBJ2-1; v_call: TRBV10-2; clone_size: once; cdr3_nt: TGCGCCAGCAGTGATGCTAGCGGTTACAATGAGCAGTTCTTC; cdr3_aa: CASSDASGYNEQFF
d_call: .; cdr3_length: 15; j_call: TRBJ2-2; v_call: TRBV7-2; clone_size: .; cdr3_nt: TGTGCCAGCAGCTTCGTTCCCTTAAACACCGGGGAGCTGTTTTTT; cdr3_aa: CASSFVPLNTGELFF
d_call: .; cdr3_length: 15; j_call: TRBJ2-1; v_call: TRBV4-2; clone_size: .; cdr3_nt: TGTGCCAGCAGTCTCCCGGTGGGAGGAGGCGATGAGCAGTTCTTC; cdr3_aa: CASSLPVGGGDEQFF
d_call: .; cdr3_length: 11; j_call: TRBJ2-7; v_call: TRBV12-3/TRBV12-4; clone_size: .; cdr3_nt: TGTGCCAGCAGTTACAGGGACGAGCAGTACTTC; cdr3_aa: CASSYRDEQYF
d_call: TRBD2; cdr3_length: 16; j_call: TRBJ2-5; v_call: TRBV5-6; clone_size: .; cdr3_nt: TGTGCCAGCAGCGCACCACTAGCGGGAGGCCAAGAGACCCAGTACTTC; cdr3_aa: CASSAPLAGGQETQYF
d_call: TRBD2; cdr3_length: 17; j_call: TRBJ2-1; v_call: TRBV5-5; clone_size: .; cdr3_nt: TGTGCCAGCAGCTTGAGGGCTAGCGGGACCGCCAACAATGAGCAGTTCTTC; cdr3_aa: CASSLRASGTANNEQFF
d_call: .; cdr3_length: 17; j_call: TRBJ2-2; v_call: TRBV23-1; clone_size: .; cdr3_nt: TGCGCCAGCAGTCATTCTAGACAGGCTCGGAAGGACGGGGAGCTGTTTTTT; cdr3_aa: CASSHSRQARKDGELFF
d_call: TRBD2; cdr3_length: 14; j_call: TRBJ2-3; v_call: TRBV29-1; clone_size: once; cdr3_nt: TGCAGCGTGGCGGGACTAGCGGCGACAGATACGCAGTATTTT; cdr3_aa: CSVAGLAATDTQYF
d_call: TRBD1; cdr3_length: 15; j_call: TRBJ1-2; v_call: TRBV9; clone_size: .; cdr3_nt: TGTGCCAGCAGCGCAACAGGGGCCGTTAACTATGGCTACACCTTC; cdr3_aa: CASSATGAVNYGYTF
d_call: .; cdr3_length: 13; j_call: TRBJ2-7; v_call: TRBV29-1; clone_size: .; cdr3_nt: TGCAGCGTTGAAGAAGGGCCCGCCGCCGAGCAGTACTTC; cdr3_aa: CSVEEGPAAEQYF
d_call: TRBD1; cdr3_length: 16; j_call: TRBJ2-7; v_call: TRBV28; clone_size: .; cdr3_nt: TGTGCCAGCAACCCAACGGGGACAGGGGGAAAGTACGAGCAGTACTTC; cdr3_aa: CASNPTGTGGKYEQYF
d_call: TRBD2; cdr3_length: 12; j_call: TRBJ2-5; v_call: TRBV29-1; clone_size: .; cdr3_nt: TGCAGCGTTGAAGAGAGCGGGATAACCCAGTACTTC; cdr3_aa: CSVEESGITQYF
d_call: .; cdr3_length: 14; j_call: TRBJ2-5; v_call: TRBV7-8; clone_size: .; cdr3_nt: TGTGCCAGCAGCTTAACCACCCTCCAAGAGACCCAGTACTTC; cdr3_aa: CASSLTTLQETQYF
d_call: .; cdr3_length: 13; j_call: TRBJ2-6; v_call: TRBV12-3/TRBV12-4; clone_size: .; cdr3_nt: TGTGCCAGCAGTTTGGGAGGCTATAGCGTCCTGACTTTC; cdr3_aa: CASSLGGYSVLTF
d_call: .; cdr3_length: 11; j_call: TRBJ2-5; v_call: TRBV19; clone_size: once; cdr3_nt: TGTGCCAGTAAGGCAGAAGAGACCCAGTACTTC; cdr3_aa: CASKAEETQYF
d_call: .; cdr3_length: 12; j_call: TRBJ2-1; v_call: TRBV12-3/TRBV12-4; clone_size: once; cdr3_nt: TGTGCCAGCACCAAGGGCTACAATGAGCAGTTCTTC; cdr3_aa: CASTKGYNEQFF
d_call: TRBD2; cdr3_length: 15; j_call: TRBJ2-2; v_call: TRBV6-6; clone_size: .; cdr3_nt: TGTGCCAGCAGAAGACCGGGGAGGGACACCGGGGAGCTGTTTTTT; cdr3_aa: CASRRPGRDTGELFF
d_call: .; cdr3_length: 14; j_call: TRBJ2-1; v_call: TRBV5-4; clone_size: .; cdr3_nt: TGTGCCAGCAGCCCCCCGGGACTGAACAATGAGCAGTTCTTC; cdr3_aa: CASSPPGLNNEQFF
d_call: .; cdr3_length: 13; j_call: TRBJ2-1; v_call: TRBV19; clone_size: .; cdr3_nt: TGTGCCAGCGAATCGAGAGGGGACTATGAGCAGTTCTTC; cdr3_aa: CASESRGDYEQFF
d_call: .; cdr3_length: 15; j_call: TRBJ2-1; v_call: TRBV19; clone_size: .; cdr3_nt: TGTGCCAGTAGTATAGATCGGGGGAGTTACAATGAGCAGTTCTTC; cdr3_aa: CASSIDRGSYNEQFF
d_call: .; cdr3_length: 13; j_call: TRBJ1-1; v_call: TRBV7-3; clone_size: .; cdr3_nt: TGTGCCAGCAGCTTAAGCGGTAACACTGAAGCTTTCTTT; cdr3_aa: CASSLSGNTEAFF
d_call: .; cdr3_length: 14; j_call: TRBJ1-4; v_call: TRBV3-1/TRBV3-2; clone_size: .; cdr3_nt: TGTGCCAGCAGCCAACAGGCAACTAATGAAAAACTGTTTTTT; cdr3_aa: CASSQQATNEKLFF
d_call: .; cdr3_length: 17; j_call: TRBJ2-3; v_call: TRBV19; clone_size: .; cdr3_nt: TGTGCCAGTAGTATAGAGTCCAGGGGCGTTAGCACAGATACGCAGTATTTT; cdr3_aa: CASSIESRGVSTDTQYF
d_call: TRBD1; cdr3_length: 13; j_call: TRBJ2-1; v_call: TRBV11-3; clone_size: .; cdr3_nt: TGTGCCAGCAGTTTGGGACAGACAAATGAGCAGTTCTTC; cdr3_aa: CASSLGQTNEQFF
d_call: .; cdr3_length: 12; j_call: TRBJ2-7; v_call: TRBV30; clone_size: .; cdr3_nt: TGTGCCTGGAGTGACAGTCTCAACGAGCAGTACTTC; cdr3_aa: CAWSDSLNEQYF
d_call: .; cdr3_length: 14; j_call: TRBJ2-5; v_call: TRBV5-1; clone_size: once; cdr3_nt: TGCGCCAGCAGCCCAGCGGTGAACCAAGAGACCCAGTACTTC; cdr3_aa: CASSPAVNQETQYF
d_call: .; cdr3_length: 15; j_call: TRBJ2-2; v_call: TRBV5-1; clone_size: .; cdr3_nt: TGCGCCAGCAGCTTGTTTGCGGGGAACACCGGGGAGCTGTTTTTT; cdr3_aa: CASSLFAGNTGELFF
d_call: .; cdr3_length: 14; j_call: TRBJ1-6; v_call: TRBV9; clone_size: .; cdr3_nt: TGTGCCAGCAGCGTAGGGGGCCCCTATTCACCCCTCCACTTT; cdr3_aa: CASSVGGPYSPLHF
d_call: TRBD1; cdr3_length: 12; j_call: TRBJ1-4; v_call: TRBV2; clone_size: .; cdr3_nt: TGTGCCAGCCGACAGGGGAATGAAAAACTGTTTTTT; cdr3_aa: CASRQGNEKLFF
d_call: TRBD1; cdr3_length: 14; j_call: TRBJ1-6; v_call: TRBV30; clone_size: .; cdr3_nt: TGTGCCTGGAGTAGGTGGCAGGGGGGATCACCCCTCCACTTT; cdr3_aa: CAWSRWQGGSPLHF